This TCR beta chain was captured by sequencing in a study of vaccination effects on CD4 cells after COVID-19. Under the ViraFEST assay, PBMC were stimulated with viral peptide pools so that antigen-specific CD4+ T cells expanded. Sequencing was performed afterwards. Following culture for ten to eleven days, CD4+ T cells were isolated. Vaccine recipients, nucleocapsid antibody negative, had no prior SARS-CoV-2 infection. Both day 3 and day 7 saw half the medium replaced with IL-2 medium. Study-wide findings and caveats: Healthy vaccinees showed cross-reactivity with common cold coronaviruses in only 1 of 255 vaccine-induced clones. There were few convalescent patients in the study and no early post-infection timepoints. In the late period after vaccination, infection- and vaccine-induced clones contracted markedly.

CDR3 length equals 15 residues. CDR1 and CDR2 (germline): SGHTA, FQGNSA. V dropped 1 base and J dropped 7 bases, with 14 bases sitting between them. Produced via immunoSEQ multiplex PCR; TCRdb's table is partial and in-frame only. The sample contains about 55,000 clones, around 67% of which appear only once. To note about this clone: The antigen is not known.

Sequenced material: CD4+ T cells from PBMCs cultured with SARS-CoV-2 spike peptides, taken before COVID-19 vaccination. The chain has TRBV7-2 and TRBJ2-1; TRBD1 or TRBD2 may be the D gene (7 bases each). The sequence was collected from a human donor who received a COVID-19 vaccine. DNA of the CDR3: TGTGCCAGCAGCTTAGTGGGCCAGGGGGGGAATGAGCAGTTCTTC. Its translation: CASSLVGQGGNEQFF. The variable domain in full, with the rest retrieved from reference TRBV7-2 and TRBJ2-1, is GAGVSQSPSNKVTEKGKDVELRCDPISGHTALYWYRQSLGQGLEFLIYFQGNSAPDKSGLPSDRFSAERTGGSVSTLTIQRTQQEDSAVYLCASSLVGQGGNEQFFGPGTRLTVL.